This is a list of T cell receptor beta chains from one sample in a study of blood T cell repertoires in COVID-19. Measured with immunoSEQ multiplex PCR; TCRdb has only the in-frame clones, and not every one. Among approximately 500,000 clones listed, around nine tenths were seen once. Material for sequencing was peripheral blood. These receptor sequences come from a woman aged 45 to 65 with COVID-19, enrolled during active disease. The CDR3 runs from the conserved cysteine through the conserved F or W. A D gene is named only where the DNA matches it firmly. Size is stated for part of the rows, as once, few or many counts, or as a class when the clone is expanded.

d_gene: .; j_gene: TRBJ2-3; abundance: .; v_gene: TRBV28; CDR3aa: CASDGEGLGTDTQYF; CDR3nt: TGTGCCAGCGACGGAGAGGGTCTTGGCACAGATACGCAGTATTTT
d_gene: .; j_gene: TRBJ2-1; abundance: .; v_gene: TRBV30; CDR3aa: CAWGDDSYNEQFF; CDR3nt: TGTGCCTGGGGGGACGACAGCTACAATGAGCAGTTCTTC
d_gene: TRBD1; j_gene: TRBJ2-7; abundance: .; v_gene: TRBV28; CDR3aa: CASTNQGGGEQYF; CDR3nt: TGTGCCAGCACCAACCAAGGGGGCGGCGAGCAGTACTTC
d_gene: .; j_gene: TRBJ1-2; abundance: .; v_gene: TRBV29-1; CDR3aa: CSVDRDSGIAF; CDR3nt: TGCAGCGTCGACCGGGACTCCGGAATTGCCTTC
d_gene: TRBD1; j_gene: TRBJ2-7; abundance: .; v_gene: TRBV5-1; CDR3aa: CASSSDRFYEQYF; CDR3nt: TGCGCCAGCAGCTCGGACAGGTTCTACGAGCAGTACTTC
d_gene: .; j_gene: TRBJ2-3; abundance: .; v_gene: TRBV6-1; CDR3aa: CASSEAPTGDTQYF; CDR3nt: TGTGCCAGCAGTGAGGCCCCTACAGGAGATACGCAGTATTTT
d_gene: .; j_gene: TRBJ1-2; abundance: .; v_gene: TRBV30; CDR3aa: CAWSVGGGYTF; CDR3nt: TGTGCCTGGAGTGTAGGCGGGGGCTACACCTTC
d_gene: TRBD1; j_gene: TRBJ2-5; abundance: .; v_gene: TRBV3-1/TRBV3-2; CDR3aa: CASSQADRVGETQYF; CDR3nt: TGTGCCAGCAGCCAAGCTGACAGGGTTGGGGAGACCCAGTACTTC
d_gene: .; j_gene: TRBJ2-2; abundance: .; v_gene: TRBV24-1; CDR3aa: CATSLGGHGTGELFF; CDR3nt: TGTGCCACCAGTCTCGGGGGGCACGGCACCGGGGAGCTGTTTTTT
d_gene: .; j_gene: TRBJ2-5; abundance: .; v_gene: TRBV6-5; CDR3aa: CASSYSGAGVWETQYF; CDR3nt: TGTGCCAGCAGTTACTCGGGAGCAGGGGTCTGGGAGACCCAGTACTTC
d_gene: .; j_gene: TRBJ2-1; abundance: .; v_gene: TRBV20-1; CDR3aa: CSASFGWGAYNEQFF; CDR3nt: TGCAGTGCTAGTTTTGGCTGGGGCGCCTACAATGAGCAGTTCTTC
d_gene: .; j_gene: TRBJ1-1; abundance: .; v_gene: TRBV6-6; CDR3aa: CASSLTGNTEAFF; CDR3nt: TGTGCCAGCAGTCTCACAGGGAACACTGAAGCTTTCTTT
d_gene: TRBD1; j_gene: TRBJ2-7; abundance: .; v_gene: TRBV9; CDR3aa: CASSVGTGVYEQYF; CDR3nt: TGTGCCAGCAGCGTGGGGACAGGTGTGTACGAGCAGTACTTC
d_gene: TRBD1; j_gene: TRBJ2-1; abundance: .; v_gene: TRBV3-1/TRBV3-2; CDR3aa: CASSPWDRGRNEQFF; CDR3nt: TGTGCCAGCAGCCCATGGGACAGGGGTCGCAATGAGCAGTTCTTC
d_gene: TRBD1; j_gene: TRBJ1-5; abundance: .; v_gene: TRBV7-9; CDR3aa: CASSELGQGGEQPQHF; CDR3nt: TGTGCCAGCAGTGAATTGGGACAGGGGGGGGAGCAGCCCCAGCATTTT
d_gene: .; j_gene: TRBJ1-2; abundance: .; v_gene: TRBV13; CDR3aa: CASSPETGPDYGYTF; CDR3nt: TGTGCCAGCAGCCCGGAGACAGGTCCTGACTATGGCTACACCTTC
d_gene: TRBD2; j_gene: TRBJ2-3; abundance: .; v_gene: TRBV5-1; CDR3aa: CASSSTPGGRTDTQYF; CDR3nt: TGCGCCAGCAGCTCAACACCGGGGGGGCGGACAGATACGCAGTATTTT
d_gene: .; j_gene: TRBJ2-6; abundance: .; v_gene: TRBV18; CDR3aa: CASTPPAGSYGANVLTF; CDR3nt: TGTGCCAGCACCCCCCCAGCAGGGTCTTATGGGGCCAACGTCCTGACTTTC
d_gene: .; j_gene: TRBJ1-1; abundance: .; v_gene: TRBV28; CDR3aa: CASSPMNTEAFF; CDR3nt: TGTGCCAGCAGTCCTATGAACACTGAAGCTTTCTTT
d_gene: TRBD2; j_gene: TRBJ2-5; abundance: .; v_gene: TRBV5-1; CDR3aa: CASSTGLAGGTGETQYF; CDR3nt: TGCGCCAGCAGCACGGGACTAGCGGGGGGGACGGGAGAGACCCAGTACTTC
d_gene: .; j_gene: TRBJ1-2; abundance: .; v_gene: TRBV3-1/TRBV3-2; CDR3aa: CASSLTEGYGYTF; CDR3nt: TGTGCCAGCAGTCTAACAGAAGGCTATGGCTACACCTTC
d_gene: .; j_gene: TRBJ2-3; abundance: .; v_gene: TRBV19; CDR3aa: CASSLYGGEEDTQYF; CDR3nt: TGTGCCAGTAGTTTGTACGGCGGGGAGGAAGATACGCAGTATTTT
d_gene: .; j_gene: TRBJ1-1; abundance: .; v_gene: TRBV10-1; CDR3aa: CASSNPRVRDTEAFF; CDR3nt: TGCGCCAGCAGTAACCCTAGGGTGAGGGACACTGAAGCTTTCTTT
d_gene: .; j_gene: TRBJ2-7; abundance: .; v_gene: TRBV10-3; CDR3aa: CATGDPHEQYF; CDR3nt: TGTGCCACAGGGGACCCACACGAGCAGTACTTC
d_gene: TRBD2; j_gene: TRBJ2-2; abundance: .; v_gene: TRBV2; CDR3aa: CASSTRTSLNTGELFF; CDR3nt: TGTGCCAGCAGTACACGGACTAGCCTGAACACCGGGGAGCTGTTTTTT
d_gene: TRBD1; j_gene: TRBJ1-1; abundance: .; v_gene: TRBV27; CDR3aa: CASSKGQGAFF; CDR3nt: TGTGCCAGCAGCAAGGGACAGGGGGCTTTCTTT
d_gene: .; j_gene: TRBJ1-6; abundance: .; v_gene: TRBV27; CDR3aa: CASRGPGRNSPLHF; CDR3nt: TGTGCCAGCAGGGGTCCGGGTCGGAATTCACCCCTCCACTTT
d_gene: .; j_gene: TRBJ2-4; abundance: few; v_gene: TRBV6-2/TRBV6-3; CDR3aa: CASSPRQRQGGIQYF; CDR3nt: TGTGCCAGCAGTCCGCGACAGCGACAGGGAGGCATTCAGTACTTC
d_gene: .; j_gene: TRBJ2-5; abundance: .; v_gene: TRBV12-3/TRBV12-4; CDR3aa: CASTPDQETQYF; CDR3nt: TGTGCCAGCACCCCCGACCAAGAGACCCAGTACTTC
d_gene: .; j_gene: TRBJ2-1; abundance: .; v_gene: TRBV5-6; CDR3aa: CASSLAGRYRNEQFF; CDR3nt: TGTGCCAGCAGCTTGGCGGGTCGGTACAGGAATGAGCAGTTCTTC
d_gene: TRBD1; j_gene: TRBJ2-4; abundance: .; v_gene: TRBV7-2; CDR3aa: CASSPGQGREAKNIQYF; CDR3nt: TGTGCCAGCAGCCCGGGACAGGGTCGCGAGGCCAAAAACATTCAGTACTTC
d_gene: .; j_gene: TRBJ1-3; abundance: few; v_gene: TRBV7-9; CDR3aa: CASSHPGQLSGNTIYF; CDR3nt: TGTGCCAGCAGCCATCCCGGACAGCTCTCTGGAAACACCATATATTTT
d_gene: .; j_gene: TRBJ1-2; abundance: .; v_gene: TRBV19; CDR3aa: CASTVQGDGYTF; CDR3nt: TGTGCCAGTACGGTACAGGGTGATGGCTACACCTTC
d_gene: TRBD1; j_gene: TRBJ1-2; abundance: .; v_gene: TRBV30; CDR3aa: CAWSVIGGTEGYTF; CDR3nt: TGTGCCTGGAGTGTAATAGGCGGGACAGAGGGCTACACCTTC
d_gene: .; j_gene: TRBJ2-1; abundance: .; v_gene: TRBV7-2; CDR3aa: CASSLASWSVQFF; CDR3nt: TGTGCCAGCAGCTTAGCGTCCTGGTCGGTGCAGTTCTTC
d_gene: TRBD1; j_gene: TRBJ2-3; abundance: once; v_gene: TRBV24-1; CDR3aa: CATSDLGQGDTQYF; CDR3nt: TGTGCCACCAGTGATTTGGGACAGGGGGATACGCAGTATTTT
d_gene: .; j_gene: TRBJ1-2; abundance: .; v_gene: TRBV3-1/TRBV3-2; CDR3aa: CASGANYGYTF; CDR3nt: TGTGCCAGCGGGGCGAACTATGGCTACACCTTC
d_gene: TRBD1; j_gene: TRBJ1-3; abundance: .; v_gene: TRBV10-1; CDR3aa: CARSIPDREDTIYF; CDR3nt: TGCGCCAGGTCGATTCCAGACAGGGAGGACACCATATATTTT
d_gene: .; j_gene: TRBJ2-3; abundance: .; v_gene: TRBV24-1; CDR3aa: CATSDTGAAGDTQYF; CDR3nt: TGTGCCACCAGTGATACCGGAGCCGCGGGCGATACGCAGTATTTT
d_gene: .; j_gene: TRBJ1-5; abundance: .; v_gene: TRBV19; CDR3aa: CASSNSGAISNQPQHF; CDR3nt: TGTGCCAGTTCTAACTCAGGGGCAATAAGCAATCAGCCCCAGCATTTT
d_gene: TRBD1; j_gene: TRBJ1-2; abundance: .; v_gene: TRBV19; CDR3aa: CASIPGQGELYGGGYTF; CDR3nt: TGTGCCAGTATTCCTGGACAGGGGGAACTCTACGGTGGTGGCTACACCTTC
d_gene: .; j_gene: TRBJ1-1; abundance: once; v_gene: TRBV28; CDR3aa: CASAHQGGGSTEAFF; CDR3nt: TGTGCCAGCGCTCACCAAGGGGGGGGAAGCACTGAAGCTTTCTTT
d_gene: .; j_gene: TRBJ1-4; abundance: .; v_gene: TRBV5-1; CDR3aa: CASSLVDGREKLFF; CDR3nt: TGCGCCAGCAGCTTGGTGGACGGGAGGGAAAAACTGTTTTTT
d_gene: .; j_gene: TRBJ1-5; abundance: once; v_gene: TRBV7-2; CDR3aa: CASSFRSYNQPQHF; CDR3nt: TGTGCCAGCAGCTTCCGGAGTTACAATCAGCCCCAGCATTTT
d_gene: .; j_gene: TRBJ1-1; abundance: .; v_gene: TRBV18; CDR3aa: CASSPQKNTEAFF; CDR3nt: TGTGCCAGCTCACCTCAGAAGAACACTGAAGCTTTCTTT
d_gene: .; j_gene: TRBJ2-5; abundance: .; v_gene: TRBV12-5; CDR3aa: CASGFLQGEETQYF; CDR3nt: TGTGCTAGTGGTTTTCTACAGGGAGAAGAGACCCAGTACTTC
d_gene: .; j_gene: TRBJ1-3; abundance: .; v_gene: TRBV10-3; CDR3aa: CAILPPGGGNTIYF; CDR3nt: TGTGCCATCCTCCCCCCAGGAGGTGGAAACACCATATATTTT
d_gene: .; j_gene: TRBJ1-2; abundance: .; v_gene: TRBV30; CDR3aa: CAWSVSRDYGYTF; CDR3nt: TGTGCCTGGAGTGTTTCCCGGGACTATGGCTACACCTTC
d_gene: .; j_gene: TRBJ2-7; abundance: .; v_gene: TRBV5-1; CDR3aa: CASSPRDSGYEQYF; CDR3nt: TGCGCCAGCAGCCCCAGGGACTCAGGCTACGAGCAGTACTTC
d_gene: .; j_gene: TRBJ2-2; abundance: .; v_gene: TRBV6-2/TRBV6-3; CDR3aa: CASSSIDLYYTGELFF; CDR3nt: TGTGCCAGCAGTTCCATCGACTTATACTACACCGGGGAGCTGTTTTTT
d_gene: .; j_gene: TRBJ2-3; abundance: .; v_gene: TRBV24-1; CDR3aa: CATSDFGSTDTQYF; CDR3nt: TGTGCCACCAGTGATTTCGGTAGCACAGATACGCAGTATTTT
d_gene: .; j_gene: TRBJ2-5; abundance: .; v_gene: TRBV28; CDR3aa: CASSLVQGETQYF; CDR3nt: TGTGCCAGCAGTCTCGTACAGGGAGAGACCCAGTACTTC
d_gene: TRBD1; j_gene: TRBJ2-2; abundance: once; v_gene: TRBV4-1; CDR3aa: CASAQGVLGELFF; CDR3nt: TGCGCCAGCGCGCAGGGGGTTTTGGGGGAGCTGTTTTTT
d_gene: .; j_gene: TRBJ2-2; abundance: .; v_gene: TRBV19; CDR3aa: CASSIDYTGELFF; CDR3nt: TGTGCCAGTAGTATAGATTATACCGGGGAGCTGTTTTTT
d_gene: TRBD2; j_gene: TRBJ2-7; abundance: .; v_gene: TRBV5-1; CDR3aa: CASSGEGSGGGQQYF; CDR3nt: TGCGCCAGCAGCGGGGAAGGTAGCGGGGGCGGGCAGCAGTACTTC
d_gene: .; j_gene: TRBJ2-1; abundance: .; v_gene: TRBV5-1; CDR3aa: CASSFDSGTYNEQFF; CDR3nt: TGCGCCAGCAGCTTTGACTCAGGGACCTACAATGAGCAGTTCTTC
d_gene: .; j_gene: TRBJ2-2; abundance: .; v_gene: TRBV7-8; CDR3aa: CASSFVSSRGELFF; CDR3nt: TGTGCCAGCAGCTTTGTATCCTCCCGGGGGGAGCTGTTTTTT
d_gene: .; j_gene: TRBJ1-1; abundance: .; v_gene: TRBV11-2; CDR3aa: CASSLDLGGTEAFF; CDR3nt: TGTGCCAGCAGCTTAGATCTAGGGGGCACTGAAGCTTTCTTT
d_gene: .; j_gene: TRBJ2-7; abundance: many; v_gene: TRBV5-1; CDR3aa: CASSLVSGMGEQYF; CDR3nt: TGCGCCAGCAGCTTGGTTTCGGGGATGGGGGAGCAGTACTTC